What follows are 23 T cell receptor beta chains derived from one specimen sequenced in a study of regulatory T cells in long-lasting Graves disease. To make TCR beta libraries, researchers used iRepertoire HTBI primers and Arm-PCR of CDR3 regions. TCRdb reanalysed the multiplex PCR reads using MiXCR and keeps one entry per CDR3 protein. The data hold about 330,000 distinct CDR3 sequences, with around 15% observed a single time. Time point given: newly diagnosed GD, antithyroid drugs for less than 3 months. Extracted RNA from PBMCs served as the source of the TCR library. These data also formed part of another study, on T cells in Graves' hyperthyroidism and ophthalmopathy.

The sequences come from peripheral blood mononuclear cells (PBMCs), collected at new diagnosis, from a patient treated with antithyroid drugs. Every receptor here comes from a woman in her late teens or twenties with Graves disease.

In the case of this clonotype: This likely came from a read error, as a far larger clone is one base away. The chain has TRBV3-1 and TRBJ2-1; TRBD2 agrees at 7 bases. Germline V gene sequence: CDR1 LGHDT, CDR2 YNNKEL (reference sequence). This CDR3 is 13 amino acids long. V gave up 5 bases and J gave up 13 bases; unmatched junction bases: 11. The CDR3 region is CASSSTSRETQFF. DNA for the CDR3: TGTGCCAGCAGCTCGACTAGCAGGGAGACCCAGTTCTTC.

This clonotype has a count of ten or more. This chain connects TRBV9 to TRBJ2-7; tentatively, D is TRBD1 or TRBD2 (5 bases each). V was trimmed by 1 base and J by 9 bases, leaving 17 bases between them. Germline V CDR1 and CDR2: SGDLS, YYNGEE. This CDR3 region has 14 residues. The CDR3 spells CASSVSGTSTGQYF. For the CDR3, the DNA is TGTGCCAGCAGCGTATCCGGGACCTCTACCGGGCAGTACTTC.

Ten or more counts support this clonotype. V usage is TRBV2 and J usage is TRBJ2-1; 11 bases match TRBD2. Germline trimming cut 8 bases from V and 4 bases from J; bases unmatched to any gene: 7. The CDR3 is made up of 15 amino acids. Germline V gives CDR1 SNHLY, CDR2 FYNNEI. CDR3 residues: CASGGTSGPYNEQFF. The CDR3 DNA reads as TGTGCCAGCGGGGGGACTAGCGGCCCGTACAATGAGCAGTTCTTC.

This clonotype was seen repeatedly, ten times or more. The V and J genes are TRBV7-8 and TRBJ1-1; D is unresolved. In germline, CDR1 is SGHVS, CDR2 FQNEAQ. This CDR3 comprises 13 residues. Trimming cost V 7 bases and J 2 bases, with 11 bases left between them. The DNA for the CDR3 is TGTGCCAGCATCCGGCAGACAAACACTGAAGCTTTCTTT. It specifies CASIRQTNTEAFF.

This clonotype was detected ten times or more. The rearrangement uses TRBV7-3 and TRBJ2-3, with 10 bases aligning to TRBD2. This CDR3 has 14 residues. The germline gives CDR1 SGHTA, CDR2 FQGTGA. Unmatched junction bases numbered 4, after V lost 6 bases and J lost 4 bases. The CDR3 protein is CASSRTSGADTQYF. The CDR3 bases are TGTGCCAGCAGTCGTACTAGCGGGGCAGATACGCAGTATTTT.

Many counts were recorded for this clonotype. The V call is TRBV6-1, the J call TRBJ1-4; D unclear. Germline loops: CDR1 MNHNS, CDR2 SASEGT. V was pared by 2 bases and J by 8 bases, with 12 bases between. The CDR3 has 14 amino acids. The CDR3 reads CASSERRTREKLFF. CDR3 DNA sequence: TGTGCCAGCAGTGAACGGCGTACGCGGGAAAAACTGTTTTTT.

This clonotype was picked up many times. The rearrangement links TRBV28 to TRBJ1-5; no firm D call. The germline V and J ends were trimmed by 3 bases and 2 bases, with 14 bases remaining between them. The CDR3 is made up of 16 amino acids. Germline CDR1 reads MDHEN; CDR2 reads SYDVKM. The CDR3 protein is CASSFLWVRGNQPQHF. The CDR3 coding sequence is TGTGCCAGCAGTTTTCTATGGGTTCGAGGCAATCAGCCCCAGCATTTT.

This clonotype was counted between two and nine times. The chain combines TRBV6-1 with TRBJ2-7; TRBD2 matches at 9 bases. The V gene end was trimmed by 5 bases and the J gene end by 7 bases; junction bases not matched to a gene: 9. The CDR3 consists of 14 residues. Germline V lookup: CDR1 MNHNS, CDR2 SASEGT. The CDR3 coding sequence is TGTGCCAGCAGTCCCGGACTAGCGTCGATAGAGCAGTACTTC. Protein product: CASSPGLASIEQYF.

A remark on this clonotype: Possible read error: a much larger clone is one base away. The gene calls are TRBV12-3 or TRBV12-4 and TRBJ1-4, with 9 bases matching TRBD1. The CDR3 length is 15 residues. Here the CDR3 DNA reads TGTGCCAGCAGATTAGGACAGGGGCTTTCTGAAAAACTGTTTTTT. This gives the protein CASRLGQGLSEKLFF.

This clonotype turned up a few times. This chain uses TRBV19 with TRBJ1-5; TRBD1 aligns across 7 bases. From germline, CDR1 is LNHDA and CDR2 SQIVND (reference sequence). CDR3 length: 14 residues. J lost 4 bases, V lost 3 bases, and 3 bases had no gene match. The CDR3 spells CASSIPTGNQPQHF. In DNA form, the CDR3 reads TGTGCCAGTAGTATCCCGACAGGGAATCAGCCCCAGCATTTT.

The chain's CDR3 is CASNQLGRSNQPQHF. In nucleotides, the CDR3 is TGTGCCAGCAACCAGTTGGGGCGCAGCAATCAGCCCCAGCATTTT. The rearrangement links TRBV28 to TRBJ1-5; TRBD1 is a possible D gene (5 bases). This CDR3 region has 15 residues. Deletions cut 7 bases from V and 1 base from J, with 14 bases between. Germline V gene lookup returns CDR1 MDHEN and CDR2 SYDVKM.

This clonotype has a handful of counts. The chain employs TRBV7-2 and TRBJ2-2; TRBD1 aligns across 8 bases. The V and J ends lost 5 bases and 7 bases, in that order; junction bases with no gene match: 6. The CDR3 is 14 residues long. Germline V gene lookup returns CDR1 SGHTA and CDR2 FQGNSA. The CDR3 here is CASSPDRAIGELFF. The DNA of the CDR3 is TGTGCCAGCAGCCCGGACAGGGCCATCGGGGAGCTGTTTTTT.

This clonotype was picked up many times. The V and J genes are TRBV20-1 and TRBJ2-3; 10 bases map to TRBD1. The assigned J gene may be wrong: the sequence end matches TRBJ2-7 better. The CDR3 is 16 amino acids. Germline CDR1 reads DFQATT; CDR2 reads SNEGSKA (reference sequence). CDR3 amino acids: CSANTDRGQGSYEQYF. In DNA, the CDR3 is TGCAGTGCTAACACAGACAGGGGGCAGGGGTCCTACGAGCAGTACTTC.

This clonotype has only a few counts. The genes are TRBV5-1 and TRBJ2-1; D is undetermined. Trimming stripped 4 bases from V and 5 bases from J, with 13 bases between. CDR3 size: 14 residues. Germline V gives CDR1 SGHRS, CDR2 YFSETQ. The CDR3 nucleotides are TGCGCCAGCAGCGATCTACTCGTGGACAATGAGCAGTTCTTC. Translating gives CASSDLLVDNEQFF.

This clonotype was counted ten times or more. The chain carries TRBV7-3 and TRBJ2-1, with 9 bases fitting TRBD2. Germline V lookup: CDR1 SGHTA, CDR2 FQGTGA. This CDR3 region has 16 residues. The ends lost 5 bases at V and 4 bases at J; junction bases unmatched: 9. CDR3: CASSPTGTSSYNEQFF. Here the CDR3 DNA reads TGTGCCAGCAGCCCAACCGGGACTAGCAGTTACAATGAGCAGTTCTTC.

This clonotype was seen only once. This chain uses TRBV27 with TRBJ2-7; 7 bases agree with TRBD1. The germline CDR1 and CDR2 sequences are MNHEY and SMNVEV (reference sequence). The CDR3 spans 15 residues. Germline trimming cut 2 bases from V and 3 bases from J; bases unmatched to any gene: 7. CDR3 coding DNA: TGTGCCAGCAGTTTAGGGTCAGGGGGTTTCTACGAGCAGTACTTC. It specifies CASSLGSGGFYEQYF.

This clonotype was seen more than once but under ten times. This chain connects TRBV10-3 to TRBJ2-5; 11 bases match TRBD2. Germline CDR1 ENHRY, CDR2 SYGVKD. V trimming: 0 bases; J trimming: 7 bases; junction bases outside the gene matches: 4. This CDR3 is built from 15 residues. CDR3 amino acids: CAISESGLAEGTQYF. The CDR3 DNA reads TGTGCCATCAGTGAGTCGGGACTAGCGGAGGGGACCCAGTACTTC.

This clonotype has at least ten counts. The V and J genes are TRBV18 and TRBJ2-7, with 9 positions matching TRBD2. After removal of 3 bases from V and 5 bases from J, the junction contained 17 bases not matched to a gene. This CDR3 is built from 18 residues. Per the germline V gene, CDR1 is KGHSH and CDR2 is LQKENI. CDR3: CASSPGMLASGIFHEQYF. The CDR3 region has the DNA TGTGCCAGCTCACCTGGGATGCTCGCTAGCGGGATATTCCACGAGCAGTACTTC. Combining the CDR3 with reference TRBV18 and TRBJ2-7 gives the whole variable domain NAGVMQNPRHLVRRRGQEARLRCSPMKGHSHVYWYRQLPEEGLKFMVYLQKENIIDESGMPKERFSAEFPKEGPSILRIQQVVRGDSAAYFCASSPGMLASGIFHEQYFGPGTRLTVT.

This clonotype was picked up many times. This chain uses TRBV12-3 or TRBV12-4 with TRBJ2-7, with D tentatively TRBD1 (5 bases). The CDR3 contains 16 residues. With 8 bases removed from V and 6 bases from J, the gap between germline ends came to 26 bases. CDR3 sequence reads: CASRHSDSLPPSEQYF. CDR3 DNA sequence: TGTGCCAGCCGCCATTCAGACAGCCTCCCCCCTAGCGAGCAGTACTTC.

This clonotype has a count of ten or more. This sequence joins TRBV5-1 and TRBJ2-7, with 9 bases identical to TRBD1. CDR1 is SGHRS, CDR2 YFSETQ, per germline. The CDR3 contains 13 residues. V gave up 1 base and J gave up 5 bases; unmatched junction bases: 1. As DNA, the CDR3 is TGCGCCAGCAGCTTGACAGGGGGCGACGAGCAGTACTTC. Its translation is CASSLTGGDEQYF.

This clonotype was detected many times. The chain links TRBV20-1 to TRBJ2-5; TRBD2 matches at 9 bases. Germline CDR1 and CDR2: DFQATT and SNEGSKA (reference sequence). The length of the CDR3 is 15 residues. V shed 6 bases, J shed 5 bases, and the junction held 13 bases outside the gene matches. The CDR3 bases are TGCAGTGCCAGCTATGATAGCGGGAGCGTGGAGACCCAGTACTTC. As protein: CSASYDSGSVETQYF.

This clonotype was counted ten times or more. The DNA for the CDR3 is TGTGCCAGCAGCCAACCAACAGGGCTAGGGGGCTACACCTTC. It specifies CASSQPTGLGGYTF. The genes are TRBV27 and TRBJ1-2; D might be TRBD1 (6 bases). The V end lost 6 bases, the J end lost 8 bases, and 19 bases lay between the germline ends. This CDR3 spans 14 amino acids. In germline, CDR1 is MNHEY, CDR2 SMNVEV (reference sequence).

This chain links TRBV9 with TRBJ1-2; no clear D. Germline loops: CDR1 SGDLS, CDR2 YYNGEE. The CDR3 spans 16 residues. The V end was cut by 2 bases, the J end by 4 bases, with 18 bases between. For the CDR3, the DNA is TGTGCCAGCAGCGTGCCCTCTAAACCTATAACCTATGGCTACACCTTC. Protein product: CASSVPSKPITYGYTF.